The 4 T cell receptor beta chains presented below share a single source sample, sequenced in a study of T cell responses to AZD1222 COVID-19 vaccine. Some clones are missing from TCRdb's copy, which holds only in-frame ones; the method was immunoSEQ multiplex PCR. This table holds 65,000 to 95,000 clones, 90% to 95% found once. The material was peripheral blood, obtained on day 0 of MenACWY control vaccination. These receptors were obtained from an adult in good health.

The chain recombines TRBV7-3 with TRBJ2-5, with D maybe TRBD1 (5 bases). Per the germline V gene, CDR1 is SGHTA and CDR2 is FQGTGA. The CDR3 is 13 residues long. The V end was cut by 5 bases, the J end by 4 bases, with 11 bases between. CDR3 amino acids: CASSIRGGETQYF. The CDR3, as DNA: TGTGCCAGCAGCATTAGGGGTGGAGAGACCCAGTACTTC.

The chain has TRBV7-8 and TRBJ1-6; TRBD1 is a possible D gene (6 bases). From germline, CDR1 is SGHVS and CDR2 FQNEAQ. V was shortened by 6 bases and J by 7 bases, with 13 bases between the two germline ends. The CDR3 spans 14 residues. The CDR3 DNA reads as TGTGCCAGCAGTCGGGACATGGCCAATTCACCCCTCCACTTT. Translating it yields CASSRDMANSPLHF.

The chain has TRBV11-2 and TRBJ2-7; D unresolved. The germline gives CDR1 SGHAT, CDR2 FQNNGV. The CDR3 is made up of 15 amino acids. V lost 5 bases to trimming and J lost 0 bases, with 14 bases between them. CDR3 protein: CASSGLRASSYEQYF. CDR3 nucleotides: TGTGCCAGCAGCGGCTTACGGGCGAGCTCCTACGAGCAGTACTTC.

This chain joins TRBV5-1 and TRBJ1-2; D is unresolved. Deletions cut 4 bases from V and 6 bases from J, with 19 bases between. Germline CDR1 is SGHRS and CDR2 is YFSETQ. This CDR3 is built from 15 residues. The DNA of the CDR3 is TGCGCCAGCAGCGTCCAGGTACCAATTGGGGATGGCTACACCTTC. This gives the protein CASSVQVPIGDGYTF.